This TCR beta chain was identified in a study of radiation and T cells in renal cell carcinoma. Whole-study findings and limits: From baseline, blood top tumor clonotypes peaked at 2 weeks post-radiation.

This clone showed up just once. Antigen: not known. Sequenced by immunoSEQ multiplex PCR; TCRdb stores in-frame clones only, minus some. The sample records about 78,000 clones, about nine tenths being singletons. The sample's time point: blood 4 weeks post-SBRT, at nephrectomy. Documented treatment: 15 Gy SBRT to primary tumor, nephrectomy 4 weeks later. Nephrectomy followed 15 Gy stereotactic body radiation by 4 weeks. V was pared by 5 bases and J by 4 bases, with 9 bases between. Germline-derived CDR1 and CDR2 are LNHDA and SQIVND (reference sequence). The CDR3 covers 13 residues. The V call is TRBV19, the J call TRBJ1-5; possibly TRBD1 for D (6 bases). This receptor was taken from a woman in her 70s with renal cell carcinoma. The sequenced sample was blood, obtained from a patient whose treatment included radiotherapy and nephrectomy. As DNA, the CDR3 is TGTGCCAGTAGTTCAACAGGGAATCAGCCCCAGCATTTT. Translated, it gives CASSSTGNQPQHF.